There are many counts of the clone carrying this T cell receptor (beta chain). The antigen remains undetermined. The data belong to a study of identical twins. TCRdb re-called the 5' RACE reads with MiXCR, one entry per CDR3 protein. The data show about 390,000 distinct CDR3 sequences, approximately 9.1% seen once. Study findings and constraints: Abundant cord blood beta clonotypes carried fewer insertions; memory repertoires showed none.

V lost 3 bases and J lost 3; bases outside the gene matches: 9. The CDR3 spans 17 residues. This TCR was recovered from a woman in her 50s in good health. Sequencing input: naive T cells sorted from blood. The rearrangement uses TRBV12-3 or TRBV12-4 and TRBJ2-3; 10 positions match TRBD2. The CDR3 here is CASSFLLAGEVTDTQYF. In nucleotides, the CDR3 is TGTGCCAGCAGTTTTCTTCTAGCGGGAGAAGTTACAGATACGCAGTATTTT.